This T cell receptor beta chain was recorded in a study of OX40 agonist ivuxolimab in advanced cancers. Assay: immunoSEQ multiplex PCR; the TCRdb copy retains only in-frame clones and omits some. The data contain 60,000 to 85,000 clones, 87% of them singletons. This receptor was obtained from an adult with an advanced solid tumor such as melanoma, head and neck, liver or kidney cancer. The starting material was CD4+ or CD8+ T cells sorted from blood, obtained in a trial of the OX40 agonist ivuxolimab.

The CDR3 DNA sequence: TGTGCCAGCAGCGAGGGGGGGTCTAACTATGGCTACACCTTC. Amino acid sequence: CASSEGGSNYGYTF. V gene TRBV7-9 combines with J gene TRBJ1-2; a weak D match, TRBD1 (6 bases). The V gene lost 5 bases and the J gene lost 0 bases, with 10 bases spanning the gap. The CDR3 runs 14 residues. The germline CDR1 and CDR2 sequences are SEHNR and FQNEAQ (reference sequence). The variable domain in full, completed from reference TRBV7-9 and TRBJ1-2, reads DTGVSQNPRHKITKRGQNVTFRCDPISEHNRLYWYRQTLGQGPEFLTYFQNEAQLEKSRLLSDRFSAERPKGSFSTLEIQRTEQGDSAMYLCASSEGGSNYGYTFGSGTRLTVV.